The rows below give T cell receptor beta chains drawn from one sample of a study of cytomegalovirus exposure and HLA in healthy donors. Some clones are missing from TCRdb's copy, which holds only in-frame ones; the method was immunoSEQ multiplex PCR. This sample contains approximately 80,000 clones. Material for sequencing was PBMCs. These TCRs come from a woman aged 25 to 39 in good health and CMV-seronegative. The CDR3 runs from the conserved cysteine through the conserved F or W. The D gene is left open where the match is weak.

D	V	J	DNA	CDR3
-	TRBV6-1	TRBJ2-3	TGTGCCAGTACGGGTATAAGCGGAACTTTGGATACGCAGTATTTT	CASTGISGTLDTQYF
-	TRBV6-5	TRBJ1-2	TGTGCCAGCAGTTACTCTGGGGGGGCCGACTATGGCTACACCTTC	CASSYSGGADYGYTF
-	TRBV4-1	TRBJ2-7	TGCGCCAGCAGCCAAGATCCCTCTGGAGTCTACGAGCAGTACTTC	CASSQDPSGVYEQYF
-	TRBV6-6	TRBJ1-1	TGTGCCAGCAGATTACAGGTGAACACTGAAGCTTTCTTT	CASRLQVNTEAFF
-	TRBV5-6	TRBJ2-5	TGTGCCAGCACCTGCCCAGGAGAGACCCAGTACTTC	CASTCPGETQYF
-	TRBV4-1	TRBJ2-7	TGCGCCAGCAGCCCGCGACAGAGCTCCTACGAGCAGTACTTC	CASSPRQSSYEQYF
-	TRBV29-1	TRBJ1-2	TGCAGCGTTGCCCCGACAGGTGCCTATGGCTACACCTTC	CSVAPTGAYGYTF
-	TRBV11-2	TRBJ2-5	TGTGCCAGCAGCTTAGCGGGAGAGGGAGAGACCCAGTACTTC	CASSLAGEGETQYF
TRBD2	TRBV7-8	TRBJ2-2	TGTGCCAGCAGCGGGAGGACTAGCGGGAGAGGAACCGGGGAGCTGTTTTTT	CASSGRTSGRGTGELFF
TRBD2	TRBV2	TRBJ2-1	TGTGCCAGCAAGACTAGCGGGTCATACAATGAGCAGTTCTTC	CASKTSGSYNEQFF
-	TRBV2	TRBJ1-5	TGTGCCAGCAGTGACAGGGGTAGCAATCAGCCCCAGCATTTT	CASSDRGSNQPQHF